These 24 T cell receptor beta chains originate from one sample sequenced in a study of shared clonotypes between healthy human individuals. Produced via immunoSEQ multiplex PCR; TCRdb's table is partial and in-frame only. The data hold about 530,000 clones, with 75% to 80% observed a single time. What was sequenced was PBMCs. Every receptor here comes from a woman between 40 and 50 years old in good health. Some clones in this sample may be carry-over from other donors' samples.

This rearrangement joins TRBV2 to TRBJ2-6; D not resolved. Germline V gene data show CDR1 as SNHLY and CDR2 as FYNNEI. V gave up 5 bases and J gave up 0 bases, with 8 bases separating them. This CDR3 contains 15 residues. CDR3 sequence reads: CASSRPFSGANVLTF. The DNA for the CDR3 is TGTGCCAGCAGTCGACCGTTCTCTGGGGCCAACGTCCTGACTTTC.

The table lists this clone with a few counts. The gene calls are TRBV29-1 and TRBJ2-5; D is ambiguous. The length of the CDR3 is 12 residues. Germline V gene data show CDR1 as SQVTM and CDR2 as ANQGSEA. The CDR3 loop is CCCRPGGETQYF. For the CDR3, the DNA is TGCTGTTGTAGGCCAGGCGGCGAGACCCAGTACTTC.

This chain's CDR3 is CASSTGPGYEQYF. The DNA for the CDR3 is TGTGCCAGCAGTACCGGACCCGGCTACGAGCAGTACTTC. The chain combines TRBV28 with TRBJ2-7; D is unresolved. The CDR3 has 13 amino acids. V was cut by 5 bases and J by 3 bases, with 11 bases left in between. The germline V gene has CDR1 MDHEN and CDR2 SYDVKM.

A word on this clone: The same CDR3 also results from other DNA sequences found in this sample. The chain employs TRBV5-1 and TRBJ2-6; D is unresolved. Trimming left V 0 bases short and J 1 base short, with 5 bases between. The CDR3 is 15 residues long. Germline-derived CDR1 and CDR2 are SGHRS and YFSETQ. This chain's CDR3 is CASSLGGSGANVLTF. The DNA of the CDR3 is TGCGCCAGCAGCTTGGGGGGATCTGGGGCCAACGTCCTGACTTTC.

CDR3 in amino acids: CASSLATGLPNEKLFF. The DNA of the CDR3 is TGCGCCAGCAGCTTGGCCACAGGGCTACCTAATGAAAAACTGTTTTTT. This sequence joins TRBV5-1 and TRBJ1-4; a weak D match, TRBD1 (6 bases). Germline values: CDR1 SGHRS, CDR2 YFSETQ. The V end was cut by 0 bases, the J end by 3 bases, with 12 bases between. The CDR3 contains 16 residues.

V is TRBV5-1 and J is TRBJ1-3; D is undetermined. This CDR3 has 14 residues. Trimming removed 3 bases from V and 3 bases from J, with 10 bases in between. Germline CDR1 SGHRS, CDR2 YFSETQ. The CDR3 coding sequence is TGCGCCAGCAGCTGGGCCGAGGGTGGAAACACCATATATTTT. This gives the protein CASSWAEGGNTIYF.

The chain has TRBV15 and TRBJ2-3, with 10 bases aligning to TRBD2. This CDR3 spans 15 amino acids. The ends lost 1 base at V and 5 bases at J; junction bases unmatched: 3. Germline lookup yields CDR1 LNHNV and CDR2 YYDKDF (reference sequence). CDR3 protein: CATSRASGSGDTQYF. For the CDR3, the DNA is TGTGCCACCAGCAGAGCTAGCGGGAGTGGAGATACGCAGTATTTT.

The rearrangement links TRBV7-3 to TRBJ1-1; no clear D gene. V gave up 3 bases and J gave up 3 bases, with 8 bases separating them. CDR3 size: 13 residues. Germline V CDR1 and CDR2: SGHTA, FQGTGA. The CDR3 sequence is CASSFGQYTEAFF. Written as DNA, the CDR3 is TGTGCCAGCAGCTTTGGCCAGTACACTGAAGCTTTCTTT.

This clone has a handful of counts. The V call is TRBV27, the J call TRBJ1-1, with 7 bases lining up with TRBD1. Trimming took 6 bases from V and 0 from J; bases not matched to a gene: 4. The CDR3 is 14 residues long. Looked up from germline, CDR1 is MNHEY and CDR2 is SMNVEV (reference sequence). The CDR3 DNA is TGTGCCAGCAGCAGACAGGGAATGAACACTGAAGCTTTCTTT. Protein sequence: CASSRQGMNTEAFF.

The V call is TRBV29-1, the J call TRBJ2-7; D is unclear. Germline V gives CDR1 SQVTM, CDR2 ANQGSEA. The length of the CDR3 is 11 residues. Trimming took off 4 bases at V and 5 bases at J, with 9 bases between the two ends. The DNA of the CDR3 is TGCAGCGTTGTGGTCTTCCACGAGCAGTACTTC. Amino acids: CSVVVFHEQYF.

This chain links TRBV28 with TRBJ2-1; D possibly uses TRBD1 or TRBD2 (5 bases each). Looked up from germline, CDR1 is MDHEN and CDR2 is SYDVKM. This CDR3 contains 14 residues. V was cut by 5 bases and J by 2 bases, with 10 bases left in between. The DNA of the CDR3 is TGTGCCAGCAGTAACGGGGACCCCTACAATGAGCAGTTCTTC. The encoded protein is CASSNGDPYNEQFF.

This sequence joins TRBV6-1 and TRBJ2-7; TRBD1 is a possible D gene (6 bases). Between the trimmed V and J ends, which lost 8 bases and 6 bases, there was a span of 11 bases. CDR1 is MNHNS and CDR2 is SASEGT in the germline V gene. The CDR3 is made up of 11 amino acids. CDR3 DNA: TGTGCCAGCGGGGGACACCGCGAGCAGTACTTC. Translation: CASGGHREQYF.

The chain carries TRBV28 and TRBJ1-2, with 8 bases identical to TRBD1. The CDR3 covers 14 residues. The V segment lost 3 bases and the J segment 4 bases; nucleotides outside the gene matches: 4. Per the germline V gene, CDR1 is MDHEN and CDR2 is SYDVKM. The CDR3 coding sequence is TGTGCCAGCAGTTTGCAGGGGGCGGTCTATGGCTACACCTTC. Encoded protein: CASSLQGAVYGYTF.

CDR3 residues: CASRYRGEQYF. CDR3 in DNA: TGTGCCAGCAGATACCGGGGCGAGCAGTACTTC. The chain is built from TRBV2 and TRBJ2-7, with D possibly TRBD2 on 5 matching bases. Germline values: CDR1 SNHLY, CDR2 FYNNEI. Trimming cost V 6 bases and J 6 bases, with 9 bases left between them. The CDR3 contains 11 residues.

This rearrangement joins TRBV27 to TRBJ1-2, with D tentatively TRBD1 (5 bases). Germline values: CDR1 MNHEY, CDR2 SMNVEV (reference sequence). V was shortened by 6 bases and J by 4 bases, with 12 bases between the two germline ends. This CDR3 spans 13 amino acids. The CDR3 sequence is CASSPTGTYGYTF. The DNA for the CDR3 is TGTGCCAGCAGCCCAACCGGGACCTATGGCTACACCTTC.

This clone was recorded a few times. CDR3 residues: CASSLWGGGTEAFF. As DNA, the CDR3 is TGTGCCAGCAGCTTATGGGGAGGGGGCACTGAAGCTTTCTTT. The chain joins TRBV7-2 to TRBJ1-1; possible D gene TRBD1, 6 bases. Trimming stripped 2 bases from V and 4 bases from J, with 11 bases between. This CDR3 has 14 residues. Germline V gene sequence: CDR1 SGHTA, CDR2 FQGNSA.

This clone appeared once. CDR3 sequence: CSVDGLAGVDEQFF. The CDR3 nucleotides are TGCAGCGTTGACGGGCTAGCGGGAGTGGATGAGCAGTTCTTC. This chain joins TRBV29-1 and TRBJ2-1; 10 bases line up with TRBD2. The CDR3 is 14 amino acids. Germline CDR1 SQVTM, CDR2 ANQGSEA. Trimming took 3 bases from V and 8 from J; bases not matched to a gene: 7.

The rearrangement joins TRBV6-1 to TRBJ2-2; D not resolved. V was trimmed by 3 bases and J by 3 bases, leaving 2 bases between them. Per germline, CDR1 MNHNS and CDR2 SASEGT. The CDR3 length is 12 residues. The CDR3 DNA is TGTGCCAGCAGTGAGTACACCGGGGAGCTGTTTTTT. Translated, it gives CASSEYTGELFF.

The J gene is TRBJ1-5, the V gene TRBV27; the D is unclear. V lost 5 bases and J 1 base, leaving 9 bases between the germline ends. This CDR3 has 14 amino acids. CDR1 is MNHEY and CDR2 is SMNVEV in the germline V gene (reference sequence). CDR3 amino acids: CASSGGRSNQPQHF. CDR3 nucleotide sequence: TGTGCCAGCAGTGGAGGGCGGAGCAATCAGCCCCAGCATTTT.

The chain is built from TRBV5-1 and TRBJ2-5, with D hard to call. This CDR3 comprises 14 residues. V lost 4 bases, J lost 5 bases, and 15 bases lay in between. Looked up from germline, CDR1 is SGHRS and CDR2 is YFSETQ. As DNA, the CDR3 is TGCGCCAGCAGCCGGGCTCTCGACGGTGAGACCCAGTACTTC. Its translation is CASSRALDGETQYF.

The CDR3 DNA reads as TGTGCCACCAATCCGGGACAGGGGGGAAACACCATATATTTT. Encoded protein: CATNPGQGGNTIYF. The V and J genes are TRBV10-3 and TRBJ1-3, with 10 bases identical to TRBD1. CDR3 length: 14 amino acids. The V and J ends lost 10 bases and 4 bases, in that order; junction bases with no gene match: 7. Per the germline V gene, CDR1 is ENHRY and CDR2 is SYGVKD.

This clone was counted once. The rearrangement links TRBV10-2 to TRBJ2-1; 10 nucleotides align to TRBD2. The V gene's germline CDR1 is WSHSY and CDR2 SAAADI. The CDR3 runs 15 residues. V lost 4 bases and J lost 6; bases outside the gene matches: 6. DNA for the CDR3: TGCGCCAGCAGTGCGTCTAGCGGGAGTATCAATGAGCAGTTCTTC. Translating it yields CASSASSGSINEQFF.

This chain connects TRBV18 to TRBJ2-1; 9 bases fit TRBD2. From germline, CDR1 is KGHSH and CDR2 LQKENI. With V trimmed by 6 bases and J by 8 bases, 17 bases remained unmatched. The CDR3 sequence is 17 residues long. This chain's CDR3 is CASSQVVAGDPPDEQFF. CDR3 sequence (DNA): TGTGCCAGCTCCCAGGTAGTAGCGGGAGACCCACCGGATGAGCAGTTCTTC.

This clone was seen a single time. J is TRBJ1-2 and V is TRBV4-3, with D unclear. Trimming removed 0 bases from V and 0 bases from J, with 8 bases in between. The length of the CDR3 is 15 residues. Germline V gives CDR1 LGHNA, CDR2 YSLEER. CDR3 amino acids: CASSQDPAPNYGYTF. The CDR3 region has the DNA TGCGCCAGCAGCCAAGATCCAGCCCCTAACTATGGCTACACCTTC.